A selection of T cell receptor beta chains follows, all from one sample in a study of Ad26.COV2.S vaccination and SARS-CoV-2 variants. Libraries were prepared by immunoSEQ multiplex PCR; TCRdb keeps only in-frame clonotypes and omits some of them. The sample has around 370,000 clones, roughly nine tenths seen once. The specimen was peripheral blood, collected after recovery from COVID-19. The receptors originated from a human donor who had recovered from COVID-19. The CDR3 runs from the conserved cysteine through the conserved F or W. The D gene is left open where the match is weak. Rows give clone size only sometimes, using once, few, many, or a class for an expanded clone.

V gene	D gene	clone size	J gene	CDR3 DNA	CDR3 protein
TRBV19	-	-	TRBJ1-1	TGTGCCAGTGGGAACAGGCGGGAAATGAACACTGAAGCTTTCTTT	CASGNRREMNTEAFF
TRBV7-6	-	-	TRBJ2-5	TGTGCCAGCGAATTGGAAGAGACCCAGTACTTC	CASELEETQYF
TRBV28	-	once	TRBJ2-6	TGTGCCAGCAGTCCGGGCGGCTCTGGGGCCAACGTCCTGACTTTC	CASSPGGSGANVLTF
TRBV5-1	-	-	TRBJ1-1	TGCGCCAGCACCGAACCGGGCGGATCGAACACTGAAGCTTTCTTT	CASTEPGGSNTEAFF
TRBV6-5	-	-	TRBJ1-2	TGTGCCAGCAGTTACAGAGGGGTTTACGACTACACCTTC	CASSYRGVYDYTF
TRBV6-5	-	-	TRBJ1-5	TGTGCCAGCAGGAGGGGGGCACCTAGCAATCAGCCCCAGCATTTT	CASRRGAPSNQPQHF
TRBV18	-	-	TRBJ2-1	TGTGCCAGCTCACCACCTGGCAGGAGAGATGAGCAGTTCTTC	CASSPPGRRDEQFF
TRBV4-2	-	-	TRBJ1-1	TGTGCCAGCAGCCAAGGACACGGGTACACTGAAGCTTTCTTT	CASSQGHGYTEAFF
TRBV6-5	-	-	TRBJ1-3	TGTGCCAGCAGTTACAGTCAGGTCAACTCTGGAAACACCATATATTTT	CASSYSQVNSGNTIYF
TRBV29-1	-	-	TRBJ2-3	TGCAGCGTTGATTCGGATACGCAGTATTTT	CSVDSDTQYF
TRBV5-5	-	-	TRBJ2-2	TGTGCCAGCACGGTCCGGCTAACGAACACCGGGGAGCTGTTTTTT	CASTVRLTNTGELFF
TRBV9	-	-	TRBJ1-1	TGTGCCAGCAGCCCTATGCGGGGGGGAGGGACTGAAGCTTTCTTT	CASSPMRGGGTEAFF